The TCR beta chain under discussion was sequenced for a study of shared clonotypes between healthy human individuals. As for the study in general: The donor pool was made up of a couple of women and three men aged 18 to 49. Study-level findings and limits: Donor clonotype sharing was expected to depend on sequencing depth.

Remarks on this clone: The antigen remains undetermined.

From germline, CDR1 is SGHVS and CDR2 FQNEAQ. The CDR3 has 14 amino acids. V lost 3 bases and J 10 bases, leaving 15 bases between the germline ends. Unsorted PBMC DNA sequencing spanned ten immunoSEQ deep assay plates. In the source study's methods: Sequence data from immunoSEQ were junction-only and lacked quality scores; consequently, filtering differed. Profiling relied on immunoSEQ multiplex PCR, and the TCRdb table lists in-frame clones only, not all of them. V, J and clone size are taken as reported in that table, and D and trimming were inferred from the DNA itself. This table has 490,000 or so clones, around 80% appearing once.

The sample was PBMCs. The sequence derives from a woman between 40 and 55 years old in good health. Some clones in this sample may be carry-over from other donors' samples. The rearrangement joins TRBV7-8 to TRBJ1-4; D is unclear. The chain's CDR3 is CASSLLGNGGKLFF. The CDR3 DNA follows: TGTGCCAGCAGCTTGTTGGGGAATGGTGGAAAACTGTTTTTT.